Reported below is one T cell receptor beta chain. The data originate from a study of blood T cell repertoires in COVID-19. Across the study: Samples of COVID-19 (acute and convalescent) were obtained from the United States, Italy and Spain. T cells, B-cell-depleted T cells, or PBMCs supplied cDNA or gDNA.

Between the trimmed V and J ends, which lost 4 bases and 3 bases, there was a span of 15 bases. The CDR3 is 15 amino acids. CDR1 is LGHDT, CDR2 YNNKEL, per germline (reference sequence). In the source study's methods: The assay estimated nucleated cells by amplifying reference gene primers. TCRdb's copy holds only in-frame clones and misses some; the assay was immunoSEQ multiplex PCR. That table supplies the V and J calls and clone size; D and trimming were determined from the DNA. The data hold fewer than 200,000 clones, with about 80% observed a single time. The sequence derives from a man in his 70s with active or convalescent COVID-19. V usage is TRBV3-1 (or the pseudogene TRBV3-2) and J usage is TRBJ1-1; D possibly corresponds to TRBD1 (5 bases). Sequencing was performed on peripheral blood. CDR3 nucleotide sequence: TGTGCCAGCAGCCGGGACGGGGGTCCGGACACTGAAGCTTTCTTT. Its translation: CASSRDGGPDTEAFF.